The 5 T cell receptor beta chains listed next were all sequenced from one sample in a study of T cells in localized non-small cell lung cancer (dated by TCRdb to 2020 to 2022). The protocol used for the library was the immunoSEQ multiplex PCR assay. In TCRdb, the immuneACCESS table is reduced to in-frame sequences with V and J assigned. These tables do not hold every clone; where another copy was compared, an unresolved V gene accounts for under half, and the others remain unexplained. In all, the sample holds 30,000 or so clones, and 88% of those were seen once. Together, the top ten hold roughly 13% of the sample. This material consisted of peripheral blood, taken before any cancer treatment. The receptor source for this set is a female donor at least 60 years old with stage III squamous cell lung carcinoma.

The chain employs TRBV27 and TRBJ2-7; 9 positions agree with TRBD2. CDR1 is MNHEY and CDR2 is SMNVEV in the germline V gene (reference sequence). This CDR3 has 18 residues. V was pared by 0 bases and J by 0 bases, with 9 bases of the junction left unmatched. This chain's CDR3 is CASSLSASGGLSSYEQYF. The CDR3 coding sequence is TGTGCCAGCAGTTTATCAGCCAGCGGGGGGTTAAGCTCCTACGAGCAGTACTTC.

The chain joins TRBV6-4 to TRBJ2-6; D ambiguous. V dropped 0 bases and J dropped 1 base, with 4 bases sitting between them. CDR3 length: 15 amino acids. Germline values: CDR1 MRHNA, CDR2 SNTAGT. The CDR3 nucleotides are TGTGCCAGCAGTGACTCGAAGTCTGGGGCCAACGTCCTGACTTTC. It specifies CASSDSKSGANVLTF.

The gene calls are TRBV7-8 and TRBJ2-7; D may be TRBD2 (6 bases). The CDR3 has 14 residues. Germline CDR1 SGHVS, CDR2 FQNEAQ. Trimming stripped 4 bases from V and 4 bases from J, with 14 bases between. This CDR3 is CASSSRGAEYEQYF. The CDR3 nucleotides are TGTGCCAGCAGCTCGCGCGGGGCCGAGTACGAGCAGTACTTC.

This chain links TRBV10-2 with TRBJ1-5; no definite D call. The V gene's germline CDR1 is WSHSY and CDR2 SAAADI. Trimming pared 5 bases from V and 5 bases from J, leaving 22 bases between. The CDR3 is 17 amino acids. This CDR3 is CASSRYSGWGMDQPQHF. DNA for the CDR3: TGCGCCAGCAGTAGGTACAGCGGTTGGGGTATGGATCAGCCCCAGCATTTT.

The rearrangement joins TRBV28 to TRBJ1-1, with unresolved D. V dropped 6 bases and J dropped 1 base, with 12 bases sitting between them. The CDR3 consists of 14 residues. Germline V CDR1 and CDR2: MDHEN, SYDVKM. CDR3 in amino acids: CASSRMGPNTEAFF. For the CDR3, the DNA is TGTGCCAGCAGCCGAATGGGCCCGAACACTGAAGCTTTCTTT. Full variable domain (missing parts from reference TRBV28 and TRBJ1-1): DVKVTQSSRYLVKRTGEKVFLECVQDMDHENMFWYRQDPGLGLRLIYFSYDVKMKEKGDIPEGYSVSREKKERFSLILESASTNQTSMYLCASSRMGPNTEAFFGQGTRLTVV.